These 18 T cell receptor beta chains came from one sample sequenced in a study of molecular identifiers for immune sequencing clone quantification. TCRdb reprocessed the PCR reads with MiXCR, giving one entry per CDR3 protein. The table includes under 650,000 distinct CDR3 sequences, 15% to 20% detected once. Sequenced: naive CD8+ T cells from blood, with Jurkat cell RNA spiked in. This sample's subset: FACS-sorted CD8+CD4-CCR7+CD45RA+ naive T cells. These receptors came from a human donor in good health. Some libraries in this study had Jurkat cell RNA spiked in.

This chain joins TRBV15 and TRBJ1-1; perhaps TRBD1 as D (5 bases). From germline, CDR1 is LNHNV and CDR2 YYDKDF (reference sequence). This CDR3 is built from 15 residues. V lost 0 bases and J 1 base, leaving 9 bases between the germline ends. The CDR3 reads CATSRDRQSNTEAFF. CDR3 nucleotide sequence: TGTGCCACCAGCAGAGACCGACAGTCGAACACTGAAGCTTTCTTT.

There are many counts of this clonotype. The CDR3 region has the DNA TGTGCCAGCAGCAAAGAACAGGGTACAGATACGCAGTATTTT. This codes for CASSKEQGTDTQYF. The chain employs TRBV9 and TRBJ2-3, with a weak D call TRBD1 (6 bases). Per the germline V gene, CDR1 is SGDLS and CDR2 is YYNGEE. The CDR3 runs 14 residues. V lost 4 bases and J lost 3, with 12 bases in between.

This clonotype has ten or more counts. The V gene is TRBV7-8, the J gene TRBJ2-7; 7 nucleotides align to TRBD2. The ends lost 4 bases at V and 6 bases at J; junction bases unmatched: 9. CDR1 and CDR2 from the germline V gene are SGHVS and FQNEAQ. The CDR3 is made up of 14 amino acids. The CDR3 is CASSSRGLSFEQYF. The CDR3 DNA follows: TGTGCCAGCAGCTCGAGGGGACTATCATTCGAGCAGTACTTC.

This clonotype was seen repeatedly, ten times or more. This chain uses TRBV7-3 with TRBJ1-4; 7 nucleotides match TRBD1. Trimming took 2 bases from V and 7 from J; bases not matched to a gene: 16. CDR1 is SGHTA, CDR2 FQGTGA, per germline. This CDR3 is 18 amino acids long. The CDR3 DNA follows: TGTGCCAGCAGCTTACACCAACCTGAACAGGGGAATCGTGAAAAACTGTTTTTT. This gives the protein CASSLHQPEQGNREKLFF. The full variable domain, with the rest looked up from reference TRBV7-3 and TRBJ1-4, is GAGVSQTPSNKVTEKGKYVELRCDPISGHTALYWYRQSLGQGPEFLIYFQGTGAADDSGLPNDRFFAVRPEGSVSTLKIQRTERGDSAVYLCASSLHQPEQGNREKLFFGSGTQLSVL.

This clonotype has ten or more counts. The CDR3 spells CASRPAYVGEQYF. CDR3 nucleotide sequence: TGTGCCAGCAGACCAGCGTACGTCGGCGAGCAGTACTTC. The V gene is TRBV7-9, the J gene TRBJ2-7, with D hard to call. The germline V and J ends were trimmed by 6 bases and 6 bases, with 15 bases remaining between them. The CDR3 spans 13 residues. In germline, CDR1 is SEHNR, CDR2 FQNEAQ (reference sequence).

This clonotype was counted many times. The V gene is TRBV25-1, the J gene TRBJ1-5; D is unresolved. This CDR3 is built from 13 residues. Per germline, CDR1 MGHDK and CDR2 SYGVNS. V was cut by 2 bases and J by 4 bases, with 6 bases left in between. DNA for the CDR3: TGTGCCAGCAGTGAAGGGATGAATCAGCCCCAGCATTTT. Its translation: CASSEGMNQPQHF.

This clonotype has ten or more counts. This chain uses TRBV4-3 with TRBJ1-5; possibly TRBD1 for D (5 bases). The CDR3 is made up of 15 amino acids. Germline V gene data show CDR1 as LGHNA and CDR2 as YSLEER. The V gene lost 0 bases and the J gene lost 4 bases, with 10 bases spanning the gap. The CDR3 sequence: CASSQDLSGNQPQHF. The CDR3 DNA reads TGCGCCAGCAGCCAAGATCTGTCAGGGAATCAGCCCCAGCATTTT.

A remark on this clonotype: Possible read error: a much larger clone is one base away. The chain combines TRBV2 with TRBJ2-2, with 15 bases aligning to TRBD2. From germline, CDR1 is SNHLY and CDR2 FYNNEI. This CDR3 contains 16 residues. The J segment lost 6 bases and the V segment lost 6 bases, leaving 5 bases of the junction unmatched. The CDR3 is CASSPGLAGGPGELFF. For the CDR3, the DNA is TGTGCCAGCAGCCCAGGACTAGCGGGAGGGCCCGGGGAGCTGTTTTTT.

The J gene is TRBJ1-2, the V gene TRBV7-2, with D unresolved. Trimming stripped 1 base from V and 6 bases from J, with 15 bases between. The CDR3 length is 15 residues. The germline V gene encodes CDR1 SGHTA and CDR2 FQGNSA. The CDR3 sequence is CASSLDWSASDGYTF. As DNA, the CDR3 is TGTGCCAGCAGCTTAGATTGGTCAGCCTCTGATGGCTACACCTTC.

This clonotype is a singleton in its sample. This clone may be a read error of a much larger clone one base away. V and J are TRBV4-3 and TRBJ2-5, with unresolved D. The CDR3 has 13 residues. CDR1 and CDR2 from the germline V gene are LGHNA and YSLEER. The V end lost 5 bases, the J end lost 3 bases, and 10 bases lay between the germline ends. Here the CDR3 reads CASSNGREETQYF. The CDR3 nucleotides read TGCGCCAGCAGCAACGGTAGGGAAGAGACCCAGTACTTC.

The table lists this clonotype with many counts. The junction shows a germline mismatch at one end, possibly a read error. The chain employs TRBV29-1 and TRBJ2-7, with D possibly TRBD1 on 6 matching bases. This CDR3 is 13 amino acids long. Germline CDR1 SQVTM, CDR2 ANQGSEA. The CDR3 DNA sequence: TGCAGCGTGGAAGGACAGAACTCCTACGAGCAGTACTTC. It specifies CSVEGQNSYEQYF.

The V and J genes are TRBV6-2 or TRBV6-3 and TRBJ2-7; TRBD2 matches 7 bases. Germline V gives CDR1 MNHEY, CDR2 SVGEGT. J gave up 0 bases and V 6 bases, and 11 bases lay outside the gene matches. The CDR3 covers 16 residues. CDR3 bases: TGTGCCAGCAGCCCCGGGGGGTTCTTTGCCTCCTACGAGCAGTACTTC. Its translation: CASSPGGFFASYEQYF.

This clonotype was seen ten or more times. CDR3 sequence: CASSLARGTRHSYEQYF. For the CDR3, the DNA is TGTGCCAGCAGCTTAGCGCGCGGGACCCGCCACTCCTACGAGCAGTACTTC. This rearrangement joins TRBV7-2 to TRBJ2-7, with a possible D match to TRBD2 (6 bases). Germline CDR1 SGHTA, CDR2 FQGNSA. This CDR3 region has 17 residues. V was shortened by 0 bases and J by 0 bases, with 15 bases between the two germline ends.

The V call is TRBV4-3, the J call TRBJ2-5; maybe TRBD2 (6 bases). Germline CDR1 is LGHNA and CDR2 is YSLEER. V was trimmed by 1 base and J by 7 bases, leaving 19 bases between them. CDR3 size: 16 residues. The CDR3 loop is CASSQGLGGATRTQYF. DNA for the CDR3: TGCGCCAGCAGCCAAGGTTTGGGAGGCGCGACTCGGACCCAGTACTTC.

The chain has TRBV27 and TRBJ2-7; 7 nucleotides agree with TRBD1. Trimming took 8 bases from V and 5 from J; bases not matched to a gene: 12. Germline lookup yields CDR1 MNHEY and CDR2 SMNVEV (reference sequence). The CDR3 has 14 residues. The CDR3 DNA is TGTGCCAGCGGGACCATGACAGGGTCCGACGAGCAGTACTTC. Protein sequence: CASGTMTGSDEQYF.

Only a few counts were recorded for this clonotype. The chain joins TRBV27 to TRBJ2-7; possibly TRBD2 for D (7 bases). This CDR3 contains 15 residues. Germline CDR1 and CDR2: MNHEY and SMNVEV (reference sequence). Trimming removed 5 bases at V and 3 bases at J, with 17 bases between. This chain's CDR3 is CASSARGGVGYEQYF. The CDR3 coding sequence is TGTGCCAGCAGTGCCCGAGGGGGGGTTGGCTACGAGCAGTACTTC.

A note on this clonotype: This may come from a read error, since a much larger clone is one base off. The rearrangement uses TRBV7-9 and TRBJ2-3; D is possibly TRBD2 (6 bases). The CDR3 runs to 15 residues. Per germline, CDR1 SEHNR and CDR2 FQNEAQ (reference sequence). CDR3 region: CAGSPLGGFPDTQYF. CDR3 coding DNA: TGTGCCGGCAGCCCGTTGGGGGGTTTCCCAGATACGCAGTATTTT.

This clonotype showed up just a few times. A much more abundant neighbour one base away suggests this may be a read error. The chain links TRBV4-1 to TRBJ1-5; D call uncertain. The CDR3 loop spans 16 amino acids. V lost 1 base and J 0 bases, leaving 10 bases between the germline ends. Germline V CDR1 and CDR2: MGHRA, YSYEKL. The CDR3 nucleotides are TGCGCCAGCAGCCAAGGCCAGCCATATAGCAATCAGCCCCAGCATTTT. Its protein product is CASSQGQPYSNQPQHF.